The 22 T cell receptor beta chains below all came from one sample that was sequenced in a study of blood T cells in healthy people across ages. Primers used in a second PCR of about 6 to 11 cycles were a sample-barcoded 5' primer and a J-beta primer mix. TCRdb reprocessed the 5' RACE reads with MiXCR, giving one entry per CDR3 protein. This sample has 700,000 to 950,000 distinct CDR3 sequences; around 40% occur once, and the top ten carry 20% to 25%. Sequencing used blood. The source is a woman in her sixties in good health.

The rearrangement uses TRBV6-5 and TRBJ1-5; D remains unclear. Trimming cost V 0 bases and J 7 bases, with 7 bases left between them. CDR3 length equals 13 residues. The germline V gene has CDR1 MNHEY and CDR2 SVGAGI. CDR3: CASSYSSGQPQHF. CDR3 DNA sequence: TGTGCCAGCAGTTACTCATCCGGACAGCCCCAGCATTTT.

This clonotype was counted many times. The chain links TRBV5-1 to TRBJ2-5; the D is unclear. In germline, CDR1 is SGHRS, CDR2 YFSETQ. The germline V and J ends were trimmed by 10 bases and 4 bases, with 5 bases remaining between them. CDR3 length equals 9 residues. This CDR3 is CASIETQYF. In DNA form, the CDR3 reads TGCGCCTCTATAGAGACCCAGTACTTC.

The genes are TRBV10-3 and TRBJ2-3; D perhaps matches TRBD2 (6 bases). Germline V gives CDR1 ENHRY, CDR2 SYGVKD. V gave up 8 bases and J gave up 4 bases, with 19 bases separating them. The CDR3 covers 15 residues. The CDR3 region is CAISWGDGWADTQYF. The CDR3 DNA sequence: TGTGCCATCTCATGGGGGGACGGGTGGGCAGATACGCAGTATTTT.

J is TRBJ2-5 and V is TRBV6-6; D possibly uses TRBD1 or TRBD2 (5 bases each). V lost 1 base to trimming and J lost 5 bases, with 11 bases between them. The CDR3 covers 14 residues. Per germline, CDR1 MNHNY and CDR2 SVGAGI (reference sequence). CDR3 coding DNA: TGTGCCAGCAGTTACTGGGGGTCGGGGGAGACCCAGTACTTC. Protein: CASSYWGSGETQYF.

This clonotype was seen only a few times. The genes are TRBV7-2 and TRBJ2-5; D is uncertain. Looked up from germline, CDR1 is SGHTA and CDR2 is FQGNSA. The CDR3 sequence is 12 residues long. V lost 5 bases and J lost 4, with 8 bases in between. The CDR3 is CASSRGRETQYF. CDR3 coding DNA: TGTGCCAGCAGCCGAGGACGAGAGACCCAGTACTTC.

The V gene is TRBV20-1, the J gene TRBJ2-1, with D hard to call. Trimming removed 1 base at V and 9 bases at J, with 7 bases between. The CDR3 contains 11 residues. Looked up from germline, CDR1 is DFQATT and CDR2 is SNEGSKA (reference sequence). CDR3 DNA: TGCAGTGCTAGAGCCGTGGCTGAGCAGTTCTTC. Its translation is CSARAVAEQFF.

This clonotype has only a few counts. The chain joins TRBV18 to TRBJ2-3, with 9 bases identical to TRBD2. J lost 4 bases, V lost 1 base, and 12 bases had no gene match. The germline V gene has CDR1 KGHSH and CDR2 LQKENI. This CDR3 has 18 residues. CDR3 in amino acids: CASSPRLAGRSGSDTQYF. The CDR3 nucleotides are TGTGCCAGCTCACCACGGCTAGCGGGGCGCTCCGGGTCAGATACGCAGTATTTT.

V is TRBV3-1 and J is TRBJ1-4, with TRBD1 matching over 12 bases. Germline assignment: CDR1 LGHDT and CDR2 YNNKEL (reference sequence). CDR3 length: 17 residues. V gave up 3 bases and J gave up 3 bases; unmatched junction bases: 5. This CDR3 reads CASSQGQGAPANEKLFF. In DNA form, the CDR3 reads TGTGCCAGCAGCCAGGGACAGGGGGCTCCGGCTAATGAAAAACTGTTTTTT.

The V call is TRBV5-1, the J call TRBJ2-6, with D perhaps matching TRBD2 (5 bases). CDR1 and CDR2 from the germline V gene are SGHRS and YFSETQ. Deletions cut 0 bases from V and 1 base from J, with 11 bases between. This CDR3 has 17 amino acids. CDR3 nucleotide sequence: TGCGCCAGCAGCTTGGCGGTCTCGGGGTCTGGGGCCAACGTCCTGACTTTC. Translated, it gives CASSLAVSGSGANVLTF.

The chain employs TRBV20-1 and TRBJ2-7, with 10 bases aligning to TRBD2. The CDR3 is 14 residues long. The germline V gene encodes CDR1 DFQATT and CDR2 SNEGSKA (reference sequence). Germline trimming cut 1 base from V and 4 bases from J; bases unmatched to any gene: 4. CDR3 amino acids: CSARVLAGRYEQYF. Here the CDR3 DNA reads TGCAGTGCTAGAGTACTAGCGGGACGTTACGAGCAGTACTTC.

For the CDR3, the DNA is TGCGCCAGCAGCACCGGGACACTCTATGGCTACACCTTC. Protein sequence: CASSTGTLYGYTF. The chain carries TRBV5-1 and TRBJ1-2; weak D call: TRBD1 (6 bases). V lost 4 bases and J 4 bases, leaving 11 bases between the germline ends. Germline V gives CDR1 SGHRS, CDR2 YFSETQ. The CDR3 spans 13 residues.

Many counts were recorded for this clonotype. The chain combines TRBV9 with TRBJ2-7; D gene unclear. CDR3 length: 16 residues. The V gene's germline CDR1 is SGDLS and CDR2 YYNGEE. Trimming took off 0 bases at V and 5 bases at J, with 18 bases between the two ends. The CDR3 DNA is TGTGCCAGCAGCGTAGACTCCGTAGGCAGGTGGGACGAGCAGTACTTC. This gives the protein CASSVDSVGRWDEQYF.

This clonotype was counted between two and nine times. The chain carries TRBV30 and TRBJ2-7; 9 positions match TRBD1. CDR3 length: 14 amino acids. Per germline, CDR1 GTSNPN and CDR2 SVGIG (reference sequence). V shed 2 bases and J 5 bases; nucleotides not matched to a gene: 7. The CDR3 loop is CAWSRDRVYHEQYF. CDR3 DNA: TGTGCCTGGAGTCGGGACAGGGTATATCACGAGCAGTACTTC.

There are a few counts of this clonotype. The chain recombines TRBV5-1 with TRBJ2-1; TRBD1 might be the D (6 bases). From germline, CDR1 is SGHRS and CDR2 YFSETQ. Between the trimmed V and J ends, which lost 1 base and 8 bases, there was a span of 19 bases. This CDR3 is 16 amino acids long. The DNA of the CDR3 is TGCGCCAGCAGCTTGTTCACAGGGCAAGGGATCGATGAGCAGTTCTTC. It specifies CASSLFTGQGIDEQFF. Based on the CDR3 plus reference TRBV5-1 and TRBJ2-1, the full variable domain is KAGVTQTPRYLIKTRGQQVTLSCSPISGHRSVSWYQQTPGQGLQFLFEYFSETQRNKGNFPGRFSGRQFSNSRSEMNVSTLELGDSALYLCASSLFTGQGIDEQFFGPGTRLTVL.

The rearrangement uses TRBV5-1 and TRBJ1-5; a weak D match, TRBD1 (6 bases). From germline, CDR1 is SGHRS and CDR2 YFSETQ. V lost 5 bases to trimming and J lost 3 bases, with 15 bases between them. This CDR3 is built from 15 residues. This CDR3 is CASSNGGGVNQPQHF. The CDR3 DNA reads TGCGCCAGCAGTAACGGGGGGGGCGTCAATCAGCCCCAGCATTTT.

Worth noting for this clonotype: An end of the junction differs from the germline gene, which may be a read error. The genes are TRBV3-1 and TRBJ2-5, with 13 nucleotides matching TRBD2. This CDR3 is built from 16 residues. Germline-derived CDR1 and CDR2 are LGHDT and YNNKEL (reference sequence). The CDR3 coding sequence is TGTGCCAGCAGTCCGACTAGCGGGGGGAGGGAAGAGGCCCAGTACTTC. Its translation: CASSPTSGGREEAQYF.

The CDR3 DNA reads TGCAGTGCTAGAGAAGGGGTCGACTATGGCTACACCTTC. Translating gives CSAREGVDYGYTF. This chain joins TRBV20-1 and TRBJ1-2; maybe TRBD1 (5 bases). Germline V gene sequence: CDR1 DFQATT, CDR2 SNEGSKA (reference sequence). CDR3 length: 13 residues. The germline V and J ends were trimmed by 0 bases and 3 bases, with 8 bases remaining between them.

The V gene is TRBV5-5, the J gene TRBJ2-1; no definite D call. Trimming removed 2 bases from V and 0 bases from J, with 9 bases in between. The CDR3 contains 15 residues. Germline V gene data show CDR1 as SGHKS and CDR2 as YYEKEE (reference sequence). CDR3 in amino acids: CASSLTPNSYNEQFF. CDR3 nucleotides: TGTGCCAGCAGCTTAACACCCAACTCCTACAATGAGCAGTTCTTC.

This clonotype was picked up many times. J is TRBJ1-2 and V is TRBV25-1; D unclear. The V gene lost 3 bases and the J gene lost 4 bases, with 9 bases spanning the gap. The CDR3 contains 13 residues. CDR1 and CDR2 (germline): MGHDK, SYGVNS. Here the CDR3 reads CASSDGQIYGYTF. The DNA for the CDR3 is TGTGCCAGCAGTGATGGGCAGATCTATGGCTACACCTTC.

The CDR3 region has the DNA TGTGCCACCAGTGAAGGGACGGCCTATGGCTACACCTTC. It encodes CATSEGTAYGYTF. This chain uses TRBV24-1 with TRBJ1-2; D might be TRBD1 (5 bases). The CDR3 length is 13 residues. Germline values: CDR1 KGHDR, CDR2 SFDVKD. V was shortened by 4 bases and J by 4 bases, with 9 bases between the two germline ends.

This clonotype was counted at least ten times. The chain uses TRBV6-1 and TRBJ1-2, with D unresolved. Germline V CDR1 and CDR2: MNHNS, SASEGT. With 6 bases removed from V and 3 bases from J, the gap between germline ends came to 2 bases. This CDR3 region has 10 residues. The DNA for the CDR3 is TGTGCCAGCAGGGACTATGGCTACACCTTC. It specifies CASRDYGYTF.

The chain carries TRBV4-2 and TRBJ2-3; a possible D gene is TRBD2 (5 bases). Trimming cost V 6 bases and J 8 bases, with 18 bases left between them. The CDR3 loop spans 14 amino acids. Germline values: CDR1 LGHNA, CDR2 YNFKEQ. DNA for the CDR3: TGTGCCAGCAGGCCGGGGTCAACAGATGGTACGCAGTATTTT. Its protein is CASRPGSTDGTQYF.